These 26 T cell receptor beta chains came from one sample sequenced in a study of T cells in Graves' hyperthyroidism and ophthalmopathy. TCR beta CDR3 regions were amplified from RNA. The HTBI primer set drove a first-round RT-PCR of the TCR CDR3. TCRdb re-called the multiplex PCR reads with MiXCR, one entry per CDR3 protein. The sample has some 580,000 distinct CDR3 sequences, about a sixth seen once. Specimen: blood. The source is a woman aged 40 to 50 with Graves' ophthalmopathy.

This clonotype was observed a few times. The CDR3 loop reads CASSHPRLDRDQNIQYF. The CDR3 nucleotides read TGCGCCAGCAGCCACCCTAGACTCGACAGGGACCAAAACATTCAGTACTTC. The V and J genes are TRBV4-1 and TRBJ2-4; 7 bases agree with TRBD1. J was trimmed by 5 bases and V by 3 bases; bases with no gene match: 13. This CDR3 is built from 17 residues. The germline CDR1 and CDR2 sequences are MGHRA and YSYEKL.

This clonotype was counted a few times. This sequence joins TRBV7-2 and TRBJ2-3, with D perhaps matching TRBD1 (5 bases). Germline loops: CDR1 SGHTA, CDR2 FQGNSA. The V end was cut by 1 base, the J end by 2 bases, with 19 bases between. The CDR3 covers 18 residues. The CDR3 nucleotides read TGTGCCAGCAGCTTAGAAGCCAGGGCTAGTTGGCACACAGATACGCAGTATTTT. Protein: CASSLEARASWHTDTQYF. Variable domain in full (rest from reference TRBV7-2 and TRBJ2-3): GAGVSQSPSNKVTEKGKDVELRCDPISGHTALYWYRQSLGQGLEFLIYFQGNSAPDKSGLPSDRFSAERTGGSVSTLTIQRTQQEDSAVYLCASSLEARASWHTDTQYFGPGTRLTVL.

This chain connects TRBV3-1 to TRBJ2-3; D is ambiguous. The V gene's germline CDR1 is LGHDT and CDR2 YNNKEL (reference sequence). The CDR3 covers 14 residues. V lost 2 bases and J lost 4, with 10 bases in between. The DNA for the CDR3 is TGTGCCAGCAGCCAACAGCTCGGAGCAGATACGCAGTATTTT. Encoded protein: CASSQQLGADTQYF.

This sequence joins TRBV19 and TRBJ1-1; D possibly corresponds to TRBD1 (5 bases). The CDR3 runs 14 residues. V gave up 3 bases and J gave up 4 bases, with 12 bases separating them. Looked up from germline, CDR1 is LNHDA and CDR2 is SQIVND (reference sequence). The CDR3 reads CASSIGGRLTEAFF. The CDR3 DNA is TGTGCCAGTAGTATTGGGGGGAGACTCACTGAAGCTTTCTTT.

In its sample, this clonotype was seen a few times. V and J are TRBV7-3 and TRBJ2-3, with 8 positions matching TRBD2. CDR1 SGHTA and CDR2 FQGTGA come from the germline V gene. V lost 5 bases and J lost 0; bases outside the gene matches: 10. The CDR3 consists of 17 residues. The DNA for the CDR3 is TGTGCCAGCAGCGACAATTCGGGAGGGCCTAGCACAGATACGCAGTATTTT. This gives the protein CASSDNSGGPSTDTQYF.

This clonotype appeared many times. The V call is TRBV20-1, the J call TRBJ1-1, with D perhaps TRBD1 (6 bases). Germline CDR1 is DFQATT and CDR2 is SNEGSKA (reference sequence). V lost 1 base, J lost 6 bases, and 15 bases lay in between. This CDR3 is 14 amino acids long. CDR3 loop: CSARGRQGQPEAFF. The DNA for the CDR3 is TGCAGTGCTAGAGGGAGGCAGGGGCAACCTGAAGCTTTCTTT.

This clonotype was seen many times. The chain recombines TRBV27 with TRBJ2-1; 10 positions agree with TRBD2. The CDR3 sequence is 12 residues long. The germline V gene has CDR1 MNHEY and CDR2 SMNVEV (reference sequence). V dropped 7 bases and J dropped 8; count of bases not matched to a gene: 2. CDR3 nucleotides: TGTGCCAGCAAGGGACTAGCGTATGAGCAGTTCTTC. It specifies CASKGLAYEQFF.

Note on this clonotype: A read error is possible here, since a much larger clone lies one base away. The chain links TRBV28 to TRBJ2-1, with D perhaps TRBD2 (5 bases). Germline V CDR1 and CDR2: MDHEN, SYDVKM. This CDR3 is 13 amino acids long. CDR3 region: CATKDFRRNERFF. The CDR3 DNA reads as TGTGCCACCAAGGACTTCCGAAGGAATGAGCGGTTCTTC.

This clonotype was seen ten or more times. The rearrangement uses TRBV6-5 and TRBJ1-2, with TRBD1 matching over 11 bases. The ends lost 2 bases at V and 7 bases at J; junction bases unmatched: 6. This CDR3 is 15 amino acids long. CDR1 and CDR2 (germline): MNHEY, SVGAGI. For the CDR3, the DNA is TGTGCCAGCAGTTACCCGGACAGGGGGCATGGTGGCTACACCTTC. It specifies CASSYPDRGHGGYTF.

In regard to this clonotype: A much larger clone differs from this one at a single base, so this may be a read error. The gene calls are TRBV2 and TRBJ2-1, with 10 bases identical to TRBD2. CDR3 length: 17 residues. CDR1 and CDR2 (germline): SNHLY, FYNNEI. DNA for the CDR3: TGTGCCTGCAGTCTAAGCGGGAGGGCCCTTTTTTCCAATGAGCAGTTCTTC. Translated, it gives CACSLSGRALFSNEQFF.

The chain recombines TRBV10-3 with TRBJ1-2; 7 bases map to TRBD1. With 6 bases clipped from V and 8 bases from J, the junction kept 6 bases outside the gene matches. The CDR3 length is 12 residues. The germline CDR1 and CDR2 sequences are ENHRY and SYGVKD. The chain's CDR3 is CAISRQGSGYTF. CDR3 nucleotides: TGTGCCATCAGCAGACAGGGCTCCGGCTACACCTTC.

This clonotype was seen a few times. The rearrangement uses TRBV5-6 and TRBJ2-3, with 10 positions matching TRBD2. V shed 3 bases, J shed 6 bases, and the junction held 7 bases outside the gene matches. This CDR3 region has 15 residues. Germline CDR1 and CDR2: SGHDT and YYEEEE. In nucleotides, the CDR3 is TGTGCCAGCAGCTCTACTAGCGGGGTTTTGGATACGCAGTATTTT. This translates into CASSSTSGVLDTQYF.

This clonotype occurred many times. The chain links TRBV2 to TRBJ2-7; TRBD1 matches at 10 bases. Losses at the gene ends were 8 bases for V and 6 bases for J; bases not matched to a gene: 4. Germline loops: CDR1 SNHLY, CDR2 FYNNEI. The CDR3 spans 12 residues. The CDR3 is CASPGQGGEQYF. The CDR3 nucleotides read TGTGCCAGCCCTGGACAGGGGGGCGAGCAGTACTTC.

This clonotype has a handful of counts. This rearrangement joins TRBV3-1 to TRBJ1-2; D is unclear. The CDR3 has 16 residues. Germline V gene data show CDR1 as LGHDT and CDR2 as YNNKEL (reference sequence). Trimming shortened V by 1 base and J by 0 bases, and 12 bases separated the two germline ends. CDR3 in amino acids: CASSQGTVSANYGYTF. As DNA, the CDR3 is TGTGCCAGCAGCCAAGGTACGGTTTCAGCTAACTATGGCTACACCTTC.

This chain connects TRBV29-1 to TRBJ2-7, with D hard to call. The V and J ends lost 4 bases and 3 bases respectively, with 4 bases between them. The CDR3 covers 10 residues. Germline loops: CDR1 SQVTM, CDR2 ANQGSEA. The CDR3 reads CSVADYEQYF. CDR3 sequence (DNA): TGCAGCGTTGCGGACTACGAGCAGTACTTC.

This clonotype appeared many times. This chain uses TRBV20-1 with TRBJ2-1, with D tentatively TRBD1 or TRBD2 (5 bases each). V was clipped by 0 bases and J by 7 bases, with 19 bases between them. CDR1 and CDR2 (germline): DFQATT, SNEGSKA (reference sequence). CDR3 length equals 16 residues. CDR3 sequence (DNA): TGCAGTGCTAGAGATAGATGGGGGAGATGGGGGAATGAGCAGTTCTTC. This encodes CSARDRWGRWGNEQFF.

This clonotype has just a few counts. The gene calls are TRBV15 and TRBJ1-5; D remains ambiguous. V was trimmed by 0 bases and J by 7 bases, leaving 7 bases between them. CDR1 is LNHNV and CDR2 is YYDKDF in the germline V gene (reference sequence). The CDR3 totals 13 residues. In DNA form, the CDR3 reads TGTGCCACCAGCAGAGAGCTTCGGCAGCCCCAGCATTTT. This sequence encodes CATSRELRQPQHF.

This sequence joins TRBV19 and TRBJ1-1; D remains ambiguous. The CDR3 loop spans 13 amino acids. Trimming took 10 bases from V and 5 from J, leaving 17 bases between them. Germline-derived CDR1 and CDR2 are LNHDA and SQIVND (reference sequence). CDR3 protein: CATQEQITTEAFF. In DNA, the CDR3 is TGTGCCACACAAGAACAGATAACAACTGAAGCTTTCTTT.

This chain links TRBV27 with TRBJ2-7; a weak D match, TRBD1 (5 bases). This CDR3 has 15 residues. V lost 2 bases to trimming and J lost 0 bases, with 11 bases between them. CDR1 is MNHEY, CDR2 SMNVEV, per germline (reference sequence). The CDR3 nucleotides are TGTGCCAGCAGTTTACTTTTAGACAGCTCCTACGAGCAGTACTTC. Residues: CASSLLLDSSYEQYF.

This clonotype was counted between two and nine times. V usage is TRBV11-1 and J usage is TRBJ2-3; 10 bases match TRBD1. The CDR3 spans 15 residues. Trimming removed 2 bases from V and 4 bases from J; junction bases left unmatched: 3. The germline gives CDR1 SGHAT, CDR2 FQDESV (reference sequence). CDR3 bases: TGTGCCAGCAGCTTAAGGGACAGGGGTGCAGATACGCAGTATTTT. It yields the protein CASSLRDRGADTQYF.

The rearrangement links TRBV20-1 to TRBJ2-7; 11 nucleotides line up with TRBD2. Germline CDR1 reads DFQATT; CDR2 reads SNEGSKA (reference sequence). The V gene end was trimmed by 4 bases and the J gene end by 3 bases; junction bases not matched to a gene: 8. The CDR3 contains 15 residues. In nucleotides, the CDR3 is TGCAGTGCTATTAGCGGGAGGGGACTCAGCTACGAGCAGTACTTC. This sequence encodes CSAISGRGLSYEQYF.

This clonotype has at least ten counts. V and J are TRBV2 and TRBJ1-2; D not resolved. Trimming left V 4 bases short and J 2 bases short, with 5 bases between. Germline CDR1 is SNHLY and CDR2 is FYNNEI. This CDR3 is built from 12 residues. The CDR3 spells CASSGENYGYTF. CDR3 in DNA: TGTGCCAGCAGTGGAGAAAACTATGGCTACACCTTC.

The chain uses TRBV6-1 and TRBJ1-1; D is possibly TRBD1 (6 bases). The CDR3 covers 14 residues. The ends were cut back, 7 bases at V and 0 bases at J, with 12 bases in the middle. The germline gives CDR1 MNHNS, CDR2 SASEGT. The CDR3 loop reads CASTPGHLNTEAFF. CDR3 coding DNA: TGTGCCAGCACCCCGGGACACTTGAACACTGAAGCTTTCTTT.

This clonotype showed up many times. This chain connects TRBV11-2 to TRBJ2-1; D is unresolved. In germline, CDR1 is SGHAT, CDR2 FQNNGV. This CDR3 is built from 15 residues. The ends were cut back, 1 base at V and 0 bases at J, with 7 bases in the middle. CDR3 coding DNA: TGTGCCAGCAGCTTAGGGAGAAGCTCCTACAATGAGCAGTTCTTC. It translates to CASSLGRSSYNEQFF.

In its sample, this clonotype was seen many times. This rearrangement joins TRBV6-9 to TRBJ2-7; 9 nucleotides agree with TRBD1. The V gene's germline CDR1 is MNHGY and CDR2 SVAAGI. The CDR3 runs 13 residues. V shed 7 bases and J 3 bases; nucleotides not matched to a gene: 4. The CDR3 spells CASTPGQGYEQYF. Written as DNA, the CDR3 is TGTGCCAGCACCCCGGGACAGGGCTACGAGCAGTACTTC.

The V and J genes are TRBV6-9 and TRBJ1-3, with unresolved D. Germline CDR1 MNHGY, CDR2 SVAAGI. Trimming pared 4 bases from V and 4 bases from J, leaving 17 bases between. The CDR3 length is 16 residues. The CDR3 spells CASSSLGQLGGNTIYF. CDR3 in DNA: TGTGCCAGCAGTTCGTTAGGGCAGTTAGGGGGAAACACCATATATTTT.